This TCR beta chain originates from a study of neoadjuvant nivolumab and ipilimumab in lung cancer. Study-level results: Resected tumors had greater TCR richness and clonality than uninvolved lung. Pretherapy blood TCR richness correlated positively with resected tumor richness. From pretherapy to surgery, tumor richness and clonality rose with dual therapy.

With regard to this clone: Its antigen is still unknown.

The method was immunoSEQ multiplex PCR; TCRdb's version includes in-frame clones alone and lacks a portion of them. Counted here are fewer than 40,000 clones, about 92% occurring once; the ten biggest clones make up about 2.1%. CDR1 is SEHNR and CDR2 is FQNEAQ in the germline V gene (reference sequence). V was pared by 1 base and J by 5 bases, with 8 bases between. The CDR3 is 13 residues long. The V gene is TRBV7-9, the J gene TRBJ1-2, with TRBD1 as a possible D gene (5 bases). Here the sequenced sample was peripheral blood, taken after neoadjuvant nivolumab, alone or with ipilimumab, at or shortly before surgery. This receptor was identified in an adult with non-small cell lung cancer. CDR3 in DNA: TGTGCCAGCAGCTTAGGGGGCGGGTATGGCTACACCTTC. Translating gives CASSLGGGYGYTF. The full variable domain, in which reference TRBV7-9 and TRBJ1-2 provide the parts outside the CDR3, is DTGVSQNPRHKITKRGQNVTFRCDPISEHNRLYWYRQTLGQGPEFLTYFQNEAQLEKSRLLSDRFSAERPKGSFSTLEIQRTEQGDSAMYLCASSLGGGYGYTFGSGTRLTVV.